The 22 T cell receptor beta chains listed next were all sequenced from one sample in a study of T cells in women clearing cervical HPV infection. Libraries were prepared by immunoSEQ multiplex PCR; TCRdb keeps only in-frame clonotypes and omits some of them. The sample has about 20,000 clones; the top ten hold under 5.5%. The sequenced material came from blood buffy coat. These receptors originate from a woman aged 18 to 75 with a cervical HPV16 infection that either progressed to CIN3+ or cleared (not recorded which).

CDR3 DNA, as far as it was read: TGTGCCAGCAGCTTTTTTGGGGCCAACGTG. Encoded protein: CASSFFGANV. The CDR3 in full is CASSFFGANVLFF. V and J are TRBV7-2 and TRBJ2-2, with TRBD1 as a possible D gene (5 bases). The observed sequence ends 3 residues before the CDR3 terminus, with the missing tail filled in from the germline J gene. Germline V lookup: CDR1 SGHTA, CDR2 FQGNSA. The CDR3 is 13 amino acids.

About this clone: The read ends 3 residues before the CDR3 terminus; that terminus is restored from the germline J gene. The chain couples TRBV9 to TRBJ2-5; TRBD2 aligns across 10 bases. Trimming removed 4 bases from V and 2 bases from J; junction bases left unmatched: 11. The CDR3 length is 17 residues. Per germline, CDR1 SGDLS and CDR2 YYNGEE. CDR3 bases read: TGTGCCAGCAGCTGGGGTAGCGGGGGGCGGGGGCAAGAGACC. This encodes CASSWGSGGRGQET. From start to end, the CDR3 is CASSWGSGGRGQETQYF.

A note on this clone: The CDR3 goes on 3 residues after the read ends, and that part is filled in from the germline J gene. The chain is built from TRBV5-5 and TRBJ2-2, with a tentative D call TRBD1 (6 bases). The CDR3 runs 14 residues. Between the trimmed V and J ends, which lost 2 bases and 4 bases, there was a span of 9 bases. Germline CDR1 reads SGHKS; CDR2 reads YYEKEE (reference sequence). The DNA read from the CDR3 is TGTGCCAGCAGCTTACAGGGTACCACCGGGGAG. It yields the protein CASSLQGTTGE. The full-length CDR3 reads as CASSLQGTTGELFF.

On this clone: The CDR3 is cut off 3 residues early in the read; its end comes from the germline J gene. This chain links TRBV2 with TRBJ1-5; 10 bases are a match to TRBD1. The V segment lost 6 bases and the J segment 7 bases; nucleotides outside the gene matches: 6. The CDR3 totals 14 residues. The germline gives CDR1 SNHLY, CDR2 FYNNEI. The CDR3 sequence is CASSKGDRGQPQHF. The DNA read from the CDR3 is TGTGCCAGCAGCAAGGGGGACAGGGGACAGCCC.

Concerning this clone itself: Read sequence stops 3 residues before the CDR3 end, and the germline J gene provides the missing end. V usage is TRBV5-6 and J usage is TRBJ1-2; perhaps TRBD1 as D (6 bases). CDR3 length: 15 residues. The V gene's germline CDR1 is SGHDT and CDR2 YYEEEE. This chain's CDR3 is CASSLRRGKRWGYTF. The CDR3 bases that were read are TGTGCCAGCAGCTTGCGGAGGGGGAAGAGATGGGGC.

Turning to this clone: The read is 3 residues too short to cover the CDR3 end, so that end is filled in from the germline J gene. The chain couples TRBV2 to TRBJ1-5; 8 bases are shared with TRBD1. The CDR3 length is 15 residues. Germline CDR1 reads SNHLY; CDR2 reads FYNNEI. The V gene end was trimmed by 6 bases and the J gene end by 7 bases; junction bases not matched to a gene: 11. Here the CDR3 reads CASSRSGGREQPQHF. Incomplete CDR3 DNA: TGTGCCAGCAGCCGTTCAGGGGGCAGGGAGCAGCCC.

Notes on this clone: The CDR3 is cut off 3 residues early in the read; its end comes from the germline J gene. J is TRBJ1-2 and V is TRBV20-1; D remains unclear. The CDR3 is 13 amino acids. Trimming removed 6 bases at V and 4 bases at J, with 15 bases between. Germline values: CDR1 DFQATT, CDR2 SNEGSKA (reference sequence). The CDR3 region is CSANPRQAYGYTF. The DNA read from the CDR3 is TGCAGTGCCAACCCGAGGCAGGCCTATGGC.

On this clone: The CDR3 is cut off 3 residues early in the read; its end comes from the germline J gene. V and J are TRBV7-4 and TRBJ1-1, with 10 bases that match TRBD1. Losses at the gene ends were 4 bases for V and 4 bases for J; bases not matched to a gene: 12. The length of the CDR3 is 17 residues. The V gene's germline CDR1 is SGHVT and CDR2 SQSDAQ. The part of the CDR3 DNA that was read is TGTGCCAGCAGCTCCCGCCCTCGGACAGGGGGGATCACTGAA. This encodes CASSSRPRTGGITE. The CDR3 in full is CASSSRPRTGGITEAFF.

In the case of this clone: The sequence runs out 3 residues before the end of the CDR3; the remainder is reconstructed from the germline J gene. The rearrangement links TRBV30 to TRBJ1-5, with 10 bases that match TRBD1. Germline trimming cut 3 bases from V and 0 bases from J; bases unmatched to any gene: 23. CDR1 is GTSNPN and CDR2 is SVGIG in the germline V gene (reference sequence). The CDR3 contains 22 residues. The CDR3 reads CAWSAALAADRGRIHSNQPQHF. The CDR3 DNA, read in part, is TGTGCCTGGAGCGCGGCGCTCGCGGCTGACAGGGGGCGAATTCATAGCAATCAGCCC. Full variable domain (missing parts from reference TRBV30 and TRBJ1-5): SQTIHQWPATLVQPVGSPLSLECTVEGTSNPNLYWYRQAAGRGLQLLFYSVGIGQISSEVPQNLSASRPQDRQFILSSKKLLLSDSGFYLCAWSAALAADRGRIHSNQPQHFGDGTRLSIL.

Note on this clone: The DNA ends 3 residues before the CDR3 does, and the rest of the CDR3 is filled in from the germline J gene. The chain couples TRBV23-1 to TRBJ2-3; D perhaps matches TRBD1 (5 bases). TRBV23-1 is reported as an ORF; its role is uncertain. The CDR3 length is 16 residues. CDR3 sequence: CASEQRGNRFNQPQYF. The part of the CDR3 DNA that was read is TGCGCCAGCGAACAAAGGGGAAACAGGTTCAATCAGCCG.

For this clone: The read terminates 3 residues before the CDR3 end, so the remaining end is supplied by the germline J gene. The chain has TRBV5-1 and TRBJ2-3; perhaps TRBD1 as D (5 bases). CDR3 length: 13 residues. Trimming shortened V by 4 bases and J by 4 bases, and 10 bases separated the two germline ends. Germline loops: CDR1 SGHRS, CDR2 YFSETQ. CDR3 sequence: CASSQGGSDTQYF. CDR3 DNA, as far as it was read: TGCGCCAGCAGCCAGGGTGGGTCAGATACG.

On this clone: The CDR3 end lies 3 residues beyond the end of the read and is filled in from the germline J gene. This chain uses TRBV5-5 with TRBJ1-2; the match to TRBD1 covers 8 bases. Per the germline V gene, CDR1 is SGHKS and CDR2 is YYEKEE (reference sequence). CDR3 size: 14 residues. With V trimmed by 5 bases and J by 4 bases, 7 bases remained unmatched. CDR3 in amino acids: CASRQGASSYGYTF. The sequenced part of the CDR3 DNA is TGTGCCAGCAGGCAGGGGGCGTCAAGCTATGGC.

With regard to this clone: The read is 3 residues too short to cover the CDR3 end, so that end is filled in from the germline J gene. This chain uses TRBV7-9 with TRBJ2-1; D is unresolved. Looked up from germline, CDR1 is SEHNR and CDR2 is FQNEAQ (reference sequence). Trimming removed 5 bases at V and 6 bases at J, with 5 bases between. This CDR3 comprises 11 residues. The CDR3 protein is CASSPSNEQFF. The DNA read from the CDR3 is TGTGCCAGCAGCCCTAGCAATGAG.

This clone ranks as medium-sized in terms of frequency. The read comes to an end 3 residues before the CDR3 does, leaving the germline J gene to fill in the end. The chain is built from TRBV7-2 and TRBJ2-5; TRBD2 agrees at 10 bases. CDR3 length: 13 residues. V shed 6 bases, J shed 5 bases, and the junction held 3 bases outside the gene matches. Germline V gene data show CDR1 as SGHTA and CDR2 as FQGNSA. The CDR3: CASRSLAGETQYF. The CDR3 DNA, read in part, is TGTGCCAGCAGGTCACTAGCGGGGGAGACC.

Note on this clone: The observed sequence ends 3 residues before the CDR3 terminus, with the missing tail filled in from the germline J gene. The rearrangement uses TRBV5-6 and TRBJ2-5; D gene unclear. Germline V gives CDR1 SGHDT, CDR2 YYEEEE. V was trimmed by 0 bases and J by 1 base, leaving 10 bases between them. The CDR3 is made up of 15 amino acids. The sequenced CDR3 bases are TGTGCCAGCAGCTTGGGGGCAGCCGGCCAAGAGACC. It specifies CASSLGAAGQET. The full CDR3 is CASSLGAAGQETQYF.

Incomplete CDR3 DNA: TGTGCCAGCAGCCGGTGGGAGGGACTAGCGGGGGTGGATGAG. This translates into CASSRWEGLAGVDE. The entire CDR3 is CASSRWEGLAGVDEQFF. The chain links TRBV4-2 to TRBJ2-1; 14 nucleotides align to TRBD2. Coverage ceases 3 residues before the CDR3 finishes, and the germline J gene fills in the end. The germline V gene has CDR1 LGHNA and CDR2 YNFKEQ. This CDR3 contains 17 residues. V shed 4 bases and J 8 bases; nucleotides not matched to a gene: 10.

With regard to this clone: The read ends 3 residues shy of where the CDR3 ends; the end is completed using the germline J gene. The chain uses TRBV4-2 and TRBJ2-2; 11 nucleotides match TRBD1. Germline values: CDR1 LGHNA, CDR2 YNFKEQ. V lost 4 bases to trimming and J lost 1 base; unmatched junction nucleotides: 2. The CDR3 totals 16 residues. CDR3 amino acids: CASSLGTGGNTGELFF. The CDR3 DNA, read in part, is TGTGCCAGCAGCCTAGGGACAGGGGGGAACACCGGGGAG.

For this clone: From the germline J gene comes the end of the CDR3, since the read stops 3 residues before it. The chain carries TRBV2 and TRBJ1-2, with a possible D match to TRBD1 (6 bases). The CDR3 runs 16 residues. Between the trimmed V and J ends, which lost 1 base and 1 base, there was a span of 13 bases. Germline CDR1 SNHLY, CDR2 FYNNEI. The CDR3 bases that were read are TGTGCCAGCAGTGAAGAGCTTGACAGGCGTAACTATGGC. Protein sequence: CASSEELDRRNYG. The entire CDR3 sequence reads CASSEELDRRNYGYTF.

Worth noting for this clone: Read coverage stops 3 residues before the CDR3 terminus; the germline J gene supplies the remainder. The chain recombines TRBV7-3 with TRBJ2-2; TRBD2 matches at 11 bases. J lost 3 bases, V lost 3 bases, and 0 bases had no gene match. Germline V lookup: CDR1 SGHTA, CDR2 FQGTGA. This CDR3 spans 15 amino acids. The CDR3 bases that were read are TGTGCCAGCAGCTTTAGCGGGGGGGACACCGGGGAG. Its protein is CASSFSGGDTGE. The whole CDR3 sequence reads CASSFSGGDTGELFF.

CDR3 residues: CASGQSGQGVSNQPQHF. CDR3 DNA, as far as it was read: TGTGCCAGCGGCCAATCGGGACAGGGGGTCAGCAATCAGCCC. The chain recombines TRBV7-8 with TRBJ1-5; 11 nucleotides line up with TRBD1. The read stops 3 residues short of the end of the CDR3; the missing end is completed from the germline J gene. Per germline, CDR1 SGHVS and CDR2 FQNEAQ. CDR3 length: 17 residues. V gave up 8 bases and J gave up 1 base; unmatched junction bases: 10.

Notes on this clone: The CDR3 end falls 3 residues outside the read, so it is completed with the germline J gene. V and J are TRBV19 and TRBJ2-2; 10 nucleotides match TRBD1. This CDR3 spans 15 amino acids. Germline V CDR1 and CDR2: LNHDA, SQIVND (reference sequence). J lost 4 bases, V lost 5 bases, and 4 bases had no gene match. The CDR3 loop is CASSPRTGGTGELFF. The covered CDR3 bases are TGTGCCAGTAGTCCGCGGACAGGGGGCACCGGGGAG.

In regard to this clone: The read ends 3 residues shy of where the CDR3 ends; the end is completed using the germline J gene. V and J are TRBV2 and TRBJ2-7; 7 bases agree with TRBD2. Germline V gene data show CDR1 as SNHLY and CDR2 as FYNNEI. CDR3 size: 15 residues. Germline trimming cut 7 bases from V and 0 bases from J; bases unmatched to any gene: 9. Partial CDR3 DNA: TGTGCCAGCACTGGGGAGGGGCACCCCTCCTACGAG. Residues: CASTGEGHPSYE. The whole CDR3 protein reads CASTGEGHPSYEQYF.